This TCR beta chain came from a study of T cell changes during pregnancy in multiple sclerosis. TCRdb's table, derived via immunoSEQ multiplex PCR, lists solely in-frame clones and lacks some. Of some 50,000 clones in the sample, 90% were seen once. Germline V CDR1 and CDR2: MDHEN, SYDVKM. The CDR3 runs to 11 residues. V was pared by 6 bases and J by 5 bases, with 7 bases between. The sequence came from a female donor in good health, enrolled as a control in a pregnancy study. This chain joins TRBV28 and TRBJ1-1, with a tentative D call TRBD1 (5 bases). The sequences come from peripheral blood, collected in the first trimester of pregnancy. The CDR3 region is CASSRGTEAFF. As DNA, the CDR3 is TGTGCCAGCAGCCGGGGGACTGAAGCTTTCTTT.